This T cell receptor (beta chain) came from a study of Graves' ophthalmopathy and Graves' hyperthyroidism. Amplifying from RNA transcripts, the study obtained TCR beta CDR3 regions. RT-PCR was first run with HTBI primers, then multiplex PCR in a second round. TCRdb re-called the multiplex PCR reads through MiXCR, storing one row per CDR3 protein. The table records around 1.1 million distinct CDR3 sequences, approximately 35% of them present only once. CDR1 LNHDA and CDR2 SQIVND come from the germline V gene (reference sequence). The CDR3 loop spans 17 amino acids. Trimming took 7 bases from V and 2 from J, leaving 21 bases between them.

Sequenced input: peripheral blood or thyroid tissue (not recorded which). The J gene is TRBJ1-5, the V gene TRBV19, with D possibly matching TRBD1 (5 bases). The sequence derives from an adult man with Graves' hyperthyroidism. The CDR3 spells CASTQWGLAGGNQPQHF. In DNA form, the CDR3 reads TGTGCCAGTACCCAATGGGGCTTGGCGGGGGGCAATCAGCCCCAGCATTTT.